What follows describes a single T cell receptor (beta chain). This record comes from a study of blood T cell repertoires in COVID-19. Study background: Sources were T cells, B-cell-depleted T cells, or PBMCs; the material itself was cDNA or gDNA.

The table came from immunoSEQ multiplex PCR; TCRdb's copy has only in-frame clones and leaves some out. The data show over 200,000 clones, more than 85% seen once. The TCR comes from a man aged 40-49 years with active or convalescent COVID-19. Sequences were obtained from peripheral blood.

CDR3 in DNA: TGTGCCAGCAGCTCCCGGACAAGTACGCTTTACGAGCAGTACTTC. Amino acid sequence: CASSSRTSTLYEQYF. J is TRBJ2-7 and V is TRBV7-2; perhaps TRBD1 as D (5 bases). Germline V gene sequence: CDR1 SGHTA, CDR2 FQGNSA. This CDR3 spans 15 amino acids. The V gene lost 4 bases and the J gene lost 4 bases, with 17 bases spanning the gap.